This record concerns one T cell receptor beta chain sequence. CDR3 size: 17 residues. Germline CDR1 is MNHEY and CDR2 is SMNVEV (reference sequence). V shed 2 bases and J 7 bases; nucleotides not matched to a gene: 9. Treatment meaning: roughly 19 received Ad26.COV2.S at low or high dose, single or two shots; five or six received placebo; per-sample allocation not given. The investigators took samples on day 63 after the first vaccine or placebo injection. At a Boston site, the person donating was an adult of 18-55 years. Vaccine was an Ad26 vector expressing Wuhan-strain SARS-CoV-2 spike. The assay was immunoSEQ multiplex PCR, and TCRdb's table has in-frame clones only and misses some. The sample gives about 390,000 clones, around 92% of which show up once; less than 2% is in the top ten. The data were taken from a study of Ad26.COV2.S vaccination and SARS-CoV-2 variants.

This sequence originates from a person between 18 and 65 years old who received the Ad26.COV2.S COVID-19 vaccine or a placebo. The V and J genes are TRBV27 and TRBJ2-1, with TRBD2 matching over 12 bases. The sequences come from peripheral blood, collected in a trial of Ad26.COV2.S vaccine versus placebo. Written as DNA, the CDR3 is TGTGCCAGCAGTTTAATAACTAGCGGGGGGAATAGGAATGAGCAGTTCTTC. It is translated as CASSLITSGGNRNEQFF.